The 29 T cell receptor beta chains given below trace back to one sample, sequenced in a study of CD8 T cells in ankylosing spondylitis. The study's findings and limits: Made up of eight highly homologous variants, a TCR beta motif appeared characteristic of ankylosing spondylitis blood.

For these receptors, no antigen is known. MiXCR was run by TCRdb on the 5' RACE reads, yielding one entry per CDR3 protein. The sample carries approximately 300,000 distinct CDR3 sequences, 7% to 9% recorded once. What was sequenced was blood, either unsorted or a sorted T cell fraction (not recorded which). These receptors were obtained from a male donor with ankylosing spondylitis.

This clonotype was detected only a few times. The chain employs TRBV3-1 and TRBJ2-6; a possible D gene is TRBD2 (5 bases). CDR3 length: 15 amino acids. The germline V gene has CDR1 LGHDT and CDR2 YNNKEL (reference sequence). V was cut by 4 bases and J by 2 bases, with 9 bases left in between. The CDR3 nucleotides read TGTGCCAGCAGCCCTATCGGGGCTGGGGCCAACGTCCTGACTTTC. This codes for CASSPIGAGANVLTF.

The CDR3 sequence is CASSPSSGSLTDTQYF. In nucleotides, the CDR3 is TGTGCCAGCAGCCCAAGTAGCGGGAGTTTAACAGATACGCAGTATTTT. This chain joins TRBV7-3 and TRBJ2-3; 9 bases are shared with TRBD2. Germline assignment: CDR1 SGHTA and CDR2 FQGTGA. CDR3 length equals 16 residues. The trim removed 5 bases at V and 3 bases at J, leaving 9 bases unmatched.

The chain combines TRBV6-1 with TRBJ1-2; no definite D call. The CDR3 has 16 residues. The V end was cut by 5 bases, the J end by 4 bases, with 20 bases between. Germline-derived CDR1 and CDR2 are MNHNS and SASEGT. The CDR3 loop reads CASSPSGPRRGYGYTF. The CDR3 bases are TGTGCCAGCAGTCCCTCTGGACCTCGCCGGGGCTATGGCTACACCTTC.

The table lists this clonotype with a few counts. The chain couples TRBV12-3 or TRBV12-4 to TRBJ2-7, with D possibly matching TRBD1 (5 bases). The CDR3 loop spans 14 amino acids. V lost 7 bases, J lost 5 bases, and 18 bases lay in between. CDR3 sequence reads: CASTLGGRADEQYF. CDR3 nucleotide sequence: TGTGCCAGCACCCTGGGCGGCAGGGCGGACGAGCAGTACTTC.

This clonotype was recorded at least ten times. This rearrangement joins TRBV11-1 to TRBJ2-2; D gene unclear. The V gene's germline CDR1 is SGHAT and CDR2 FQDESV (reference sequence). This CDR3 has 11 residues. V lost 3 bases and J lost 9, with 5 bases in between. CDR3 sequence: CASSFDRELFF. The CDR3 DNA is TGTGCCAGCAGCTTCGACCGGGAGCTGTTTTTT. Full variable domain (missing parts from reference TRBV11-1 and TRBJ2-2): EAEVAQSPRYKITEKSQAVAFWCDPISGHATLYWYRQILGQGPELLVQFQDESVVDDSQLPKDRFSAERLKGVDSTLKIQPAELGDSAMYLCASSFDRELFFGEGSRLTVL.

The CDR3 reads CASSPGLAFINEQFF. The CDR3, as DNA: TGCGCCAGCAGCCCGGGACTCGCTTTTATCAATGAGCAGTTCTTC. This chain links TRBV4-1 with TRBJ2-1, with D maybe TRBD2 (6 bases). Deletions cut 4 bases from V and 6 bases from J, with 16 bases between. The length of the CDR3 is 15 residues. The V gene's germline CDR1 is MGHRA and CDR2 YSYEKL.

The gene calls are TRBV5-1 and TRBJ1-1; TRBD1 agrees at 7 bases. Germline V lookup: CDR1 SGHRS, CDR2 YFSETQ. The junction had 11 bases not matched to a gene; V was cut back by 3 bases and J by 3 bases. This CDR3 has 16 residues. CDR3 region: CASSSQIDRVDTEAFF. The CDR3, as DNA: TGCGCCAGCAGCTCCCAAATCGACAGGGTGGACACTGAAGCTTTCTTT. The full variable domain, completed using reference TRBV5-1 and TRBJ1-1, is KAGVTQTPRYLIKTRGQQVTLSCSPISGHRSVSWYQQTPGQGLQFLFEYFSETQRNKGNFPGRFSGRQFSNSRSEMNVSTLELGDSALYLCASSSQIDRVDTEAFFGQGTRLTVV.

This clonotype showed up just a few times. The DNA of the CDR3 is TGTGCCAGCACCTCGGGGTGGAACACTGAAGCTTTCTTT. This gives the protein CASTSGWNTEAFF. The chain couples TRBV28 to TRBJ1-1, with no clear D. V was pared by 7 bases and J by 1 base, with 10 bases between. The CDR3 spans 13 residues. Germline V CDR1 and CDR2: MDHEN, SYDVKM.

The chain carries TRBV3-1 and TRBJ1-1; possibly TRBD1 for D (5 bases). This CDR3 contains 12 residues. Germline values: CDR1 LGHDT, CDR2 YNNKEL (reference sequence). The germline V and J ends were trimmed by 1 base and 10 bases, with 10 bases remaining between them. The CDR3 nucleotides read TGTGCCAGCAGCCAAGCGGGGCTGGGAGCTTTCTTT. It encodes CASSQAGLGAFF.

The CDR3 loop is CSVPRGVHQPQHF. For the CDR3, the DNA is TGCAGCGTTCCCAGGGGAGTACATCAGCCCCAGCATTTT. The chain couples TRBV29-1 to TRBJ1-5; possible D gene TRBD1, 6 bases. The CDR3 length is 13 residues. V lost 5 bases and J 5 bases, leaving 13 bases between the germline ends. Germline CDR1 and CDR2: SQVTM and ANQGSEA.

The rearrangement joins TRBV4-2 to TRBJ2-7; D gene ambiguous. There are 16 residues in the CDR3. V was pared by 0 bases and J by 7 bases, with 19 bases between. Germline V gives CDR1 LGHNA, CDR2 YNFKEQ. The DNA of the CDR3 is TGTGCCAGCAGCCAAGATCGAGGCGGTGGGGTTAGGGAGCAGTACTTC. As protein: CASSQDRGGGVREQYF.

The sample holds many counts of this clonotype. V usage is TRBV29-1 and J usage is TRBJ2-3; TRBD2 matches 7 bases. From germline, CDR1 is SQVTM and CDR2 ANQGSEA. With V trimmed by 3 bases and J by 4 bases, 7 bases remained unmatched. The CDR3 totals 14 residues. The CDR3 reads CSVEGGGVPDTQYF. CDR3 sequence (DNA): TGCAGCGTTGAGGGGGGGGGAGTTCCAGATACGCAGTATTTT.

This clonotype came up many times. The CDR3 loop reads CASSPLNTGELFF. CDR3 sequence (DNA): TGTGCCAGCAGCCCCCTAAACACCGGGGAGCTGTTTTTT. The V call is TRBV3-1, the J call TRBJ2-2; no clear D. This CDR3 contains 13 residues. The germline CDR1 and CDR2 sequences are LGHDT and YNNKEL (reference sequence). V was clipped by 4 bases and J by 2 bases, with 5 bases between them.

V gene TRBV12-3 or TRBV12-4 combines with J gene TRBJ1-5; 8 nucleotides align to TRBD1. Germline trimming cut 4 bases from V and 7 bases from J; bases unmatched to any gene: 3. CDR3 size: 13 residues. CDR3 coding DNA: TGTGCCAGCAGTTCAGGGGGCAGGCAGCCCCAGCATTTT. Amino acid sequence: CASSSGGRQPQHF.

The chain joins TRBV4-1 to TRBJ2-2; 10 nucleotides agree with TRBD2. Germline CDR1 MGHRA, CDR2 YSYEKL. V dropped 6 bases and J dropped 7; count of bases not matched to a gene: 8. This CDR3 is built from 15 residues. The CDR3 coding sequence is TGCGCCAGCAGGAGAGCGGGAGGGCCGATCGGGGAGCTGTTTTTT. Its translation is CASRRAGGPIGELFF.

This clonotype was observed a handful of times. V usage is TRBV27 and J usage is TRBJ2-3; no clear D gene. Germline V gene sequence: CDR1 MNHEY, CDR2 SMNVEV (reference sequence). With 7 bases removed from V and 5 bases from J, the gap between germline ends came to 13 bases. The CDR3 covers 13 residues. CDR3 sequence (DNA): TGTGCCAGCACCCAAGGGCTTTTAGATACGCAGTATTTT. Translation gives CASTQGLLDTQYF.

This clonotype has a count of ten or more. The gene calls are TRBV5-1 and TRBJ2-3; D unclear. CDR1 is SGHRS and CDR2 is YFSETQ in the germline V gene. With 4 bases removed from V and 1 base from J, the gap between germline ends came to 13 bases. The CDR3 spans 15 residues. DNA of the CDR3: TGCGCCAGCAGCCTAGGGATTGGAGGCACAGATACGCAGTATTTT. Translating it yields CASSLGIGGTDTQYF. Based on the CDR3 plus reference TRBV5-1 and TRBJ2-3, the full variable domain is KAGVTQTPRYLIKTRGQQVTLSCSPISGHRSVSWYQQTPGQGLQFLFEYFSETQRNKGNFPGRFSGRQFSNSRSEMNVSTLELGDSALYLCASSLGIGGTDTQYFGPGTRLTVL.

This clonotype was picked up many times. This chain links TRBV27 with TRBJ2-7; no clear D. CDR1 and CDR2 (germline): MNHEY, SMNVEV (reference sequence). V shed 5 bases and J shed 2 bases, with 1 base lying between them. The length of the CDR3 is 10 residues. The CDR3 nucleotides are TGTGCCAGCAGTCCCTACGAGCAGTACTTC. It codes for CASSPYEQYF.

This clonotype was picked up a small number of times. The V gene is TRBV6-5, the J gene TRBJ1-4, with D tentatively TRBD1 (6 bases). Deletions cut 0 bases from V and 10 bases from J, with 15 bases between. The CDR3 spans 15 residues. Germline values: CDR1 MNHEY, CDR2 SVGAGI. The CDR3 sequence: CASSYSMAGERKLFF. CDR3 bases: TGTGCCAGCAGTTACTCGATGGCAGGGGAACGAAAACTGTTTTTT.

This clonotype turned up a few times. The chain is built from TRBV28 and TRBJ2-5; D possibly corresponds to TRBD2 (5 bases). CDR3 length equals 17 residues. V was cut by 4 bases and J by 2 bases, with 20 bases left in between. Germline V gene data show CDR1 as MDHEN and CDR2 as SYDVKM. The CDR3: CASSSFSALVSQETQYF. The CDR3, as DNA: TGTGCCAGCAGTTCTTTTAGCGCTTTGGTATCTCAAGAGACCCAGTACTTC.

This chain links TRBV29-1 with TRBJ2-1; the D gene could be TRBD1 or TRBD2 (5 bases each). The CDR3 runs 12 residues. V was pared by 5 bases and J by 6 bases, with 11 bases between. Germline CDR1 and CDR2: SQVTM and ANQGSEA. CDR3 sequence: CSVTRTTNEQFF. Here the CDR3 DNA reads TGCAGCGTTACTAGGACAACCAATGAGCAGTTCTTC.

As concerns this clonotype: This may be a read error, as it is one base from a much larger clone. The chain combines TRBV20-1 with TRBJ1-2; D perhaps matches TRBD1 (6 bases). V gave up 5 bases and J gave up 4 bases, with 17 bases separating them. This CDR3 has 14 residues. Germline V gene lookup returns CDR1 DFQATT and CDR2 SNEGSKA (reference sequence). DNA of the CDR3: TGCAGTGCTGCACCCCCGGGGGCCGGCTATGGCTACACCTTC. Translated: CSAAPPGAGYGYTF.

This clonotype was counted many times. The rearrangement uses TRBV12-3 or TRBV12-4 and TRBJ2-1, with D perhaps matching TRBD1 (5 bases). The CDR3 is 14 residues long. Trimming cost V 3 bases and J 4 bases, with 10 bases left between them. CDR3 coding DNA: TGTGCCAGCAGTTTGGGGCACAGATACAATGAGCAGTTCTTC. Its protein is CASSLGHRYNEQFF.

This clonotype was observed a few times. CDR3 sequence: CASSLDGATGHSPLHF. The CDR3, as DNA: TGCGCCAGCAGCTTGGACGGCGCGACAGGGCATTCACCCCTCCACTTT. V usage is TRBV5-1 and J usage is TRBJ1-6, with TRBD1 matching over 7 bases. Germline loops: CDR1 SGHRS, CDR2 YFSETQ. The length of the CDR3 is 16 residues. With 0 bases clipped from V and 8 bases from J, the junction kept 8 bases outside the gene matches. The variable domain in full, completed from reference TRBV5-1 and TRBJ1-6, reads KAGVTQTPRYLIKTRGQQVTLSCSPISGHRSVSWYQQTPGQGLQFLFEYFSETQRNKGNFPGRFSGRQFSNSRSEMNVSTLELGDSALYLCASSLDGATGHSPLHFGNGTRLTVT.

The chain recombines TRBV20-1 with TRBJ2-4; perhaps D is TRBD1 or TRBD2 (5 bases each). V was shortened by 8 bases and J by 1 base, with 12 bases between the two germline ends. Germline lookup yields CDR1 DFQATT and CDR2 SNEGSKA (reference sequence). The CDR3 is 13 residues long. CDR3 loop: CSRRDGAKNIQYF. Here the CDR3 DNA reads TGCAGTCGACGGGACGGTGCCAAAAACATTCAGTACTTC.

This clonotype turned up a few times. This chain links TRBV12-3 or TRBV12-4 with TRBJ2-1; 10 bases line up with TRBD2. The CDR3 is made up of 14 amino acids. Germline trimming cut 8 bases from V and 9 bases from J; bases unmatched to any gene: 10. DNA of the CDR3: TGTGCCAGCCTGGCTAGCGGGAGAAATAGTGAGCAGTTCTTC. It translates to CASLASGRNSEQFF.

The gene calls are TRBV2 and TRBJ1-2; D ambiguous. The length of the CDR3 is 14 residues. V was clipped by 7 bases and J by 3 bases, with 15 bases between them. Germline CDR1 reads SNHLY; CDR2 reads FYNNEI. The CDR3 DNA is TGTGCCAGCAACCGGCGTCAAAACGACTATGGCTACACCTTC. Amino acids: CASNRRQNDYGYTF.

The chain has TRBV20-1 and TRBJ2-2; TRBD2 is a possible D gene (5 bases). Germline V CDR1 and CDR2: DFQATT, SNEGSKA (reference sequence). This CDR3 is built from 14 residues. V dropped 4 bases and J dropped 1 base, with 10 bases sitting between them. The CDR3 DNA reads TGCAGTGCTACTTTGGCGGGGAACACCGGGGAGCTGTTTTTT. Translating it yields CSATLAGNTGELFF.

The rearrangement joins TRBV7-3 to TRBJ2-4; possibly TRBD1 for D (6 bases). CDR1 and CDR2 (germline): SGHTA, FQGTGA. This CDR3 has 14 residues. Trimming took off 5 bases at V and 8 bases at J, with 16 bases between the two ends. Written as DNA, the CDR3 is TGTGCCAGCAGCCAGGGACACCCAACCGACATTCAGTACTTC. Translated, it gives CASSQGHPTDIQYF.